Listed below are T cell receptor beta chains from one sample, sequenced in a study of T-cell reconstitution after alpha-beta-depleted transplantation in children. TCRdb itself ran the PCR reads through MiXCR, one entry per CDR3 protein. The sample yields fewer than 550,000 distinct CDR3 sequences, 10% to 13% seen once. The starting material was PBMCs, obtained before TCRalphabeta/CD19-depleted stem cell transplant. The receptors were gathered from a child aged 2 to 15 with inherited bone marrow failure, due to receive a stem cell transplant. CDR3s leave out the opening cysteine and the closing phenylalanine or tryptophan. A D gene is named only where the DNA matches it firmly.

j_call: TRBJ2-5; d_call: -; cdr3_length: 12; v_call: TRBV5-1; cdr3_aa: ASSQPTLEETQY
j_call: TRBJ1-1; d_call: -; cdr3_length: 10; v_call: TRBV29-1; cdr3_aa: SVERLNTEDF
j_call: TRBJ2-1; d_call: TRBD2; cdr3_length: 11; v_call: TRBV5-6; cdr3_aa: ASSLGREGEQF
j_call: TRBJ2-2; d_call: TRBD2; cdr3_length: 16; v_call: TRBV11-2; cdr3_aa: ASSLVLAGLRDTGELF
j_call: TRBJ2-5; d_call: -; cdr3_length: 13; v_call: TRBV28; cdr3_aa: ASSLVWGLGETQY
j_call: TRBJ1-2; d_call: -; cdr3_length: 13; v_call: TRBV7-8; cdr3_aa: ASSLAQAGYYGYT
j_call: TRBJ2-7; d_call: TRBD2; cdr3_length: 15; v_call: TRBV5-1; cdr3_aa: ASSLYGGRASSYEQY
j_call: TRBJ2-3; d_call: -; cdr3_length: 14; v_call: TRBV7-2; cdr3_aa: ASSLVGVGSTDTQY
j_call: TRBJ2-7; d_call: -; cdr3_length: 12; v_call: TRBV18; cdr3_aa: ASSPTGSSYEQY
j_call: TRBJ2-7; d_call: TRBD2; cdr3_length: 13; v_call: TRBV7-9; cdr3_aa: ASSRLAGGAYEQY
j_call: TRBJ1-2; d_call: -; cdr3_length: 14; v_call: TRBV21-1; cdr3_aa: ASSIKTGAPFYGYT
j_call: TRBJ1-5; d_call: -; cdr3_length: 11; v_call: TRBV19; cdr3_aa: ASSFFVGQPQH
j_call: TRBJ1-4; d_call: -; cdr3_length: 12; v_call: TRBV5-1; cdr3_aa: ASSPGAANEKLF
j_call: TRBJ2-1; d_call: TRBD2; cdr3_length: 13; v_call: TRBV6-1; cdr3_aa: ASSDLAGGPFEQF
j_call: TRBJ2-7; d_call: TRBD1; cdr3_length: 13; v_call: TRBV5-6; cdr3_aa: ASSLKGGAFYEQY
j_call: TRBJ2-1; d_call: -; cdr3_length: 14; v_call: TRBV30; cdr3_aa: AWSVGIKLASDEQF
j_call: TRBJ2-7; d_call: TRBD1; cdr3_length: 12; v_call: TRBV18; cdr3_aa: ASSRGTGLREQY
j_call: TRBJ2-7; d_call: TRBD1; cdr3_length: 13; v_call: TRBV12-3/TRBV12-4; cdr3_aa: ASSLRQGIGYEQY
j_call: TRBJ1-5; d_call: -; cdr3_length: 12; v_call: TRBV11-2; cdr3_aa: ASSLGYSNQPQH
j_call: TRBJ2-7; d_call: TRBD1; cdr3_length: 12; v_call: TRBV5-1; cdr3_aa: ASSFGTGAYEQY
j_call: TRBJ2-5; d_call: -; cdr3_length: 11; v_call: TRBV20-1; cdr3_aa: SASDLYQETQY
j_call: TRBJ1-1; d_call: -; cdr3_length: 10; v_call: TRBV19; cdr3_aa: ASSPSSSEAF
j_call: TRBJ1-1; d_call: TRBD1; cdr3_length: 10; v_call: TRBV18; cdr3_aa: ASSPGQAEAF
j_call: TRBJ2-1; d_call: -; cdr3_length: 12; v_call: TRBV19; cdr3_aa: ASSISATNNEQF
j_call: TRBJ2-3; d_call: -; cdr3_length: 15; v_call: TRBV5-1; cdr3_aa: ASSLALTGPSTDTQY
j_call: TRBJ2-2; d_call: -; cdr3_length: 14; v_call: TRBV23-1; cdr3_aa: ASSQSGRHQGGELF
j_call: TRBJ1-4; d_call: -; cdr3_length: 12; v_call: TRBV20-1; cdr3_aa: SASDPRAAGKLF
j_call: TRBJ2-5; d_call: -; cdr3_length: 12; v_call: TRBV18; cdr3_aa: ASSRPYGEETQY
j_call: TRBJ1-1; d_call: TRBD1; cdr3_length: 13; v_call: TRBV5-1; cdr3_aa: ASSRQQGLETEAF
j_call: TRBJ2-3; d_call: -; cdr3_length: 13; v_call: TRBV7-2; cdr3_aa: ASSPNPSSTDTRY
j_call: TRBJ2-5; d_call: TRBD2; cdr3_length: 12; v_call: TRBV7-2; cdr3_aa: ASSAGGGQETQY
j_call: TRBJ2-3; d_call: TRBD2; cdr3_length: 17; v_call: TRBV11-1; cdr3_aa: ASSPKTQSWGGGTDTQY
j_call: TRBJ2-5; d_call: -; cdr3_length: 12; v_call: TRBV29-1; cdr3_aa: SVEGQDNQETQY
j_call: TRBJ2-1; d_call: TRBD2; cdr3_length: 13; v_call: TRBV29-1; cdr3_aa: SVEDQASGHNEQF
j_call: TRBJ1-6; d_call: -; cdr3_length: 11; v_call: TRBV6-2/TRBV6-3; cdr3_aa: ASSYSTASPLH
j_call: TRBJ2-5; d_call: -; cdr3_length: 12; v_call: TRBV15; cdr3_aa: ATSPRRAGETQY
j_call: TRBJ2-7; d_call: -; cdr3_length: 13; v_call: TRBV20-1; cdr3_aa: SAPGERHMRDEQY
j_call: TRBJ2-7; d_call: -; cdr3_length: 10; v_call: TRBV28; cdr3_aa: ASKTPWAEQY
j_call: TRBJ2-2; d_call: TRBD2; cdr3_length: 10; v_call: TRBV2; cdr3_aa: AILAGSGELF
j_call: TRBJ2-1; d_call: -; cdr3_length: 14; v_call: TRBV21-1; cdr3_aa: ASSTRGQKEYNEQF
j_call: TRBJ2-4; d_call: -; cdr3_length: 14; v_call: TRBV12-3/TRBV12-4; cdr3_aa: ASTHWADSSKNIQY